Here is one TCR beta chain with its context. The target antigen is unknown. The data are from a study of CD8+CD57+ T cells in acquired aplastic anemia. Study at large: The DNA of sorted CD4+ and CD8+ cells averaged roughly 3 ug. The study's findings and limits: Patients and controls shared roughly 28 CD8+ CDR3 sequences, which appeared highly expressed in patients and within their immunodominant clones. Levels of CD8+ Simpson's diversity were not significantly distinct in patients versus controls.

The template for TCR beta VDJ and CDR3 sequence profiling was genomic DNA. TCRdb called the reads again in MiXCR, with one record for every CDR3 protein. The table includes 250,000 to 350,000 distinct CDR3 sequences, approximately 55% detected once. The CDR3 is 14 amino acids. The ends were cut back, 8 bases at V and 6 bases at J, with 17 bases in the middle. From germline, CDR1 is MDHEN and CDR2 SYDVKM. The V and J genes are TRBV28 and TRBJ2-1, with D maybe TRBD2 (6 bases). The specimen sequenced was sorted CD4+, CD8+, or CD8+CD57+ T cells (not recorded which) from PBMCs. This TCR derives from a human donor with severe aplastic anemia or a healthy control (not recorded which). The CDR3 coding sequence is TGTGCCAGCTATCCCTCCGGGACTCTCAATGAGCAGTTCTTC. This codes for CASYPSGTLNEQFF.